The TCR beta chain under discussion was sequenced for a study of blood T cell repertoires in COVID-19. Assignment of participants to cohorts was predicated upon participant-reported clinical history. No more than 2 weeks before study entry, exposed participants had met a case of COVID-19. Data came from immunoSEQ multiplex PCR; TCRdb stores just in-frame clones and leaves some out. The table lists hundreds of thousands of clones, over 75% of them singletons. The TCR originated in a woman aged 18-30 years who had been exposed to COVID-19. The specimen sequenced was PBMCs or T cells enriched from blood (not recorded which).

The DNA of the CDR3 is TGTGCCAGCAGCTTAGGACTAGCGGGGGGCCAAGAGACCCAGTACTTC. Its protein product is CASSLGLAGGQETQYF. The V gene is TRBV7-2, the J gene TRBJ2-5; 13 bases align to TRBD2. This CDR3 spans 16 amino acids. Germline V gene lookup returns CDR1 SGHTA and CDR2 FQGNSA. After removal of 1 base from V and 1 base from J, the junction contained 0 bases not matched to a gene.